The rows below give T cell receptor beta chains drawn from one sample of a study of T cell repertoires in aging, cancer and after chemotherapy. TCRdb re-called the multiplex PCR reads with MiXCR, one entry per CDR3 protein. The sample carries around 12,000 distinct CDR3 sequences, approximately 40% recorded once. Material: blood. Receptors were obtained from a human donor in good health. The donor label of this sample is uncertain. The CDR3 runs from the conserved cysteine through the conserved F or W. D genes are given only for firm matches. Expanded clones get a size class; other rows say once, few or many, or leave the size out.

j_gene,d_gene,v_gene,abundance,CDR3aa,CDR3nt
TRBJ1-1,NA,TRBV11-3,once,CASSLSGGGTEAFF,TGTGCCAGCAGCCTTAGCGGGGGCGGCACTGAAGCTTTCTTT
TRBJ1-1,NA,TRBV6-5,once,CASSYSSLTMNTEAFF,TGTGCCAGCAGTTATTCGAGCCTAACCATGAACACTGAAGCTTTCTTT
TRBJ2-7,TRBD1,TRBV6-1,NA,CASSSRDSLEQYF,TGTGCCAGCAGTTCGAGGGACAGTCTCGAGCAGTACTTC
TRBJ2-3,NA,TRBV5-1,NA,CASSIGTSRPTDTQYF,TGCGCCAGCAGCATCGGGACCAGTCGACCTACAGATACGCAGTATTTT
TRBJ2-5,NA,TRBV10-3,NA,CAISESGRGGQETQYF,TGTGCCATCAGTGAGTCTGGCAGGGGCGGACAAGAGACCCAGTACTTC
TRBJ2-3,NA,TRBV6-4,NA,CASSEKDSDTQYF,TGTGCCAGCAGTGAAAAGGACTCAGATACGCAGTATTTT
TRBJ1-3,NA,TRBV15,NA,CATSRSQTSDGNTIYF,TGTGCCACCAGCAGATCCCAGACAAGCGATGGAAACACCATATATTTT
TRBJ1-5,NA,TRBV11-3,NA,CVSSLDGNQPQHF,TGTGTCAGCAGCTTAGACGGGAATCAGCCCCAGCATTTT
TRBJ2-1,NA,TRBV19,few,CASNTGIAANEQFF,TGTGCCAGTAACACCGGGATTGCGGCCAATGAGCAGTTCTTC
TRBJ2-3,NA,TRBV19,medium-sized,CASSRGRGGLSLIDTQYF,TGTGCCAGTAGTAGGGGCCGTGGGGGGCTGTCGTTGATTGATACGCAGTATTTT
TRBJ1-1,NA,TRBV11-3,NA,CASSPGPTNTEAFF,TGTGCCAGCAGCCCGGGACCGACGAACACTGAAGCTTTCTTT
TRBJ1-2,NA,TRBV10-3,few,CAIFHQKNYGYTF,TGTGCCATCTTCCATCAGAAGAACTATGGCTACACCTTC
TRBJ1-1,TRBD1,TRBV18,NA,CASSPDRGEAFF,TGTGCCAGCTCCCCTGACAGGGGTGAAGCTTTCTTT
TRBJ2-3,NA,TRBV5-4,NA,CARPTGWRQPADTQYF,TGTGCCAGACCGACCGGGTGGAGACAGCCCGCAGATACGCAGTATTTT
TRBJ1-4,NA,TRBV19,few,CASKQGGTNEKLFF,TGTGCCAGTAAGCAGGGAGGAACTAATGAAAAACTGTTTTTT
TRBJ1-1,NA,TRBV18,few,CASSSTVLLNTEAFF,TGTGCCAGCTCATCGACAGTCTTACTGAACACTGAAGCTTTCTTT
TRBJ1-1,NA,TRBV29-1,NA,CSVSSGTGGNTEAFF,TGCAGCGTTTCCTCCGGGACTGGGGGGAACACTGAAGCTTTCTTT
TRBJ2-7,TRBD2,TRBV18,NA,CASSPRTGAGGNDEQYF,TGTGCCAGCTCACCCAGGACGGGGGCGGGAGGTAACGACGAGCAGTACTTC
TRBJ2-3,NA,TRBV6-5,NA,CASKADTQYF,TGTGCCAGCAAAGCAGATACGCAGTATTTT
TRBJ2-4,TRBD1,TRBV19,NA,CASSIDAGGPLIAKNIQYF,TGTGCCAGTAGTATAGACGCAGGGGGCCCTCTTATTGCCAAAAACATTCAGTACTTC
TRBJ2-7,NA,TRBV11-3,medium-sized,CASSPQGSKDEQYF,TGTGCCAGCAGCCCCCAGGGCTCTAAGGACGAGCAGTACTTC
TRBJ2-2,NA,TRBV6-5,few,CASSVVRDTGELFF,TGTGCCAGCAGCGTGGTGAGGGACACCGGGGAGCTGTTTTTT
TRBJ2-1,NA,TRBV5-4,NA,CASKFDVISHNEQFF,TGTGCCAGCAAATTCGATGTGATAAGTCACAATGAGCAGTTCTTC
TRBJ2-2,NA,TRBV18,NA,CASSPQGQNTGELFF,TGTGCCAGCTCACCCCAGGGACAGAACACCGGGGAGCTGTTTTTT
TRBJ2-7,TRBD2,TRBV6-2/TRBV6-3,NA,CASMLAGVYEQYF,TGTGCCAGCATGCTAGCGGGAGTGTACGAGCAGTACTTC
TRBJ2-3,NA,TRBV6-5,NA,CATHRLSTDTQYF,TGTGCCACGCATAGACTCAGCACAGATACGCAGTATTTT
TRBJ2-5,TRBD2,TRBV6-6,few,CASSYSTSGETQYF,TGTGCCAGCAGTTACTCGACTAGCGGGGAGACCCAGTACTTC
TRBJ2-1,NA,TRBV15,few,CATLTEVNEQFF,TGTGCCACCCTTACGGAGGTCAATGAGCAGTTCTTC
TRBJ2-7,NA,TRBV18,NA,CASSPSGGSYEQYF,TGTGCCAGCTCACCAAGCGGCGGGTCCTACGAGCAGTACTTC
TRBJ2-3,TRBD2,TRBV30,medium-sized,CAWKELARETDTQYF,TGTGCCTGGAAGGAACTAGCGAGGGAGACAGATACGCAGTATTTT
TRBJ2-5,NA,TRBV7-6,few,CASSPEGGWETQYF,TGTGCCAGCAGCCCGGAGGGGGGGTGGGAGACCCAGTACTTC
TRBJ1-3,NA,TRBV19,NA,CASTAGTAGNTIYF,TGTGCCAGTACCGCAGGGACGGCTGGAAACACCATATATTTT
TRBJ2-3,NA,TRBV6-1,NA,CASIPWGGATDTQYF,TGTGCCAGCATCCCGTGGGGGGGGGCTACAGATACGCAGTATTTT
TRBJ2-1,TRBD2,TRBV27,few,CASRILADYNGQFF,TGTGCCAGCAGGATCCTAGCGGACTACAATGGGCAGTTCTTC
TRBJ2-3,TRBD2,TRBV19,medium-sized,CASSPSGQRGVTDTQYF,TGTGCCAGTAGTCCATCCGGACAGCGGGGGGTCACAGATACGCAGTATTTT
TRBJ2-5,TRBD1,TRBV19,medium-sized,CASREDRGKTQYF,TGTGCCAGTAGGGAAGACAGGGGAAAGACCCAGTACTTC
TRBJ2-6,TRBD1,TRBV19,medium-sized,CASRKGQGLSGANVLTF,TGTGCCAGTAGAAAGGGACAGGGGCTCTCTGGGGCCAACGTCCTGACTTTC
TRBJ1-6,NA,TRBV6-5,medium-sized,CASSYGEDGNSPLHF,TGTGCCAGCAGTTACGGGGAGGATGGTAATTCACCCCTCCACTTT
TRBJ2-1,NA,TRBV15,NA,CVTSRDKLNEQFF,TGTGTCACCAGCAGAGATAAACTCAATGAGCAGTTCTTC
TRBJ2-7,NA,TRBV19,few,CASSISVQAYEQYF,TGTGCCAGTAGTATTTCAGTGCAGGCCTACGAGCAGTACTTC
TRBJ2-3,NA,TRBV7-6,few,CASSLRTVYTQYF,TGTGCCAGCAGCCTCCGGACAGTCTATACGCAGTATTTT
TRBJ2-2,TRBD1,TRBV30,NA,CAGAMDRAPGELFF,TGTGCCGGCGCTATGGACAGGGCCCCCGGGGAGCTGTTTTTT
TRBJ2-7,TRBD2,TRBV30,NA,CAWSVIAGEPYEQYF,TGTGCCTGGAGTGTAATAGCGGGAGAACCCTACGAGCAGTACTTC
TRBJ1-6,NA,TRBV6-6,NA,CAMHYSYNSPLHF,TGTGCCATGCATTACTCCTATAATTCACCCCTCCACTTT
TRBJ2-1,NA,TRBV12-3/TRBV12-4,NA,CASSRQGKREYEQFF,TGTGCCAGCAGCCGACAGGGTAAGCGGGAGTATGAGCAGTTCTTC
TRBJ2-7,TRBD2,TRBV12-3/TRBV12-4,few,CASSAASSGRTTNPYEQYF,TGTGCCAGCAGTGCCGCCTCTAGCGGGCGAACAACCAATCCCTACGAGCAGTACTTC
TRBJ2-7,TRBD1,TRBV6-5,NA,CASSYADRGSYEQYF,TGTGCCAGCAGTTACGCGGACAGGGGCTCCTACGAGCAGTACTTC
TRBJ1-6,TRBD1,TRBV11-1,medium-sized,CASSLSPYRGSPLHF,TGTGCCAGCAGCTTATCCCCATACAGGGGGTCACCCCTCCACTTT
TRBJ1-1,NA,TRBV15,NA,CATSRDQYTEAFF,TGTGCCACCAGCAGAGACCAGTACACTGAAGCTTTCTTT
TRBJ1-5,NA,TRBV6-5,NA,CASSIQGDNQPQHF,TGTGCCAGCAGCATACAGGGAGACAATCAGCCCCAGCATTTT
TRBJ2-6,NA,TRBV6-6,NA,CASGRDSGANVLTF,TGTGCCAGCGGCCGGGACTCTGGGGCCAACGTCCTGACTTTC
TRBJ1-2,NA,TRBV6-4,NA,CASSGVRRGYTF,TGTGCCAGCAGTGGCGTAAGGAGGGGCTACACCTTC
TRBJ2-2,NA,TRBV12-3/TRBV12-4,NA,CASSRAQGLFF,TGTGCCAGCAGCCGGGCTCAGGGGCTGTTTTTT
TRBJ1-5,NA,TRBV5-5,few,CASSLQNQPQHF,TGTGCCAGCAGCTTACAAAATCAGCCCCAGCATTTT
TRBJ1-2,TRBD1,TRBV29-1,medium-sized,CSVLRDRGLVSF,TGCAGCGTCCTCCGGGACAGGGGGCTAGTCTCCTTC
TRBJ2-5,NA,TRBV30,few,CAWSVPGGETQYF,TGTGCCTGGAGTGTACCTGGGGGTGAGACCCAGTACTTC
TRBJ2-3,NA,TRBV5-1,once,CASSLEVGSYTQYF,TGCGCCAGCAGCTTGGAAGTGGGGTCATATACGCAGTATTTT
TRBJ2-1,TRBD2,TRBV19,medium-sized,CASTHGGGDEQFF,TGTGCCAGTACCCATGGGGGGGGGGATGAGCAGTTCTTC
TRBJ2-7,TRBD1,TRBV7-6,NA,CASSRDRGPNYEQYF,TGTGCCAGCAGTCGGGACAGGGGGCCGAACTACGAGCAGTACTTC